These T cell receptor beta chains were read from a single sample in a study of memory CD4+ T cells and cytomegalovirus serostatus. The method was immunoSEQ multiplex PCR; TCRdb's version includes in-frame clones alone and lacks a portion of them. The sample records 25,000 to 30,000 clones, about 80% being singletons. Source material: memory CD4+ T cells from blood. These receptors were taken from an adult in good health and CMV-seronegative. CDR3s include the opening cysteine and the closing phenylalanine or tryptophan. D genes are given only for firm matches. Clone size is given for some rows only: seen once, a few or many times, or a class if the clone is expanded.

size: NA
J: TRBJ1-2
V: TRBV19
D: TRBD1
DNA: TGTGCCAGTAGTACGTGGGACAGGAGAAACTATGGCTACACCTTC
CDR3: CASSTWDRRNYGYTF

size: NA
J: TRBJ2-7
V: TRBV5-1
D: NA
DNA: TGCGCCAGCAGCTTGGACTCTTGGGGATACGAGCAGTACTTC
CDR3: CASSLDSWGYEQYF

size: NA
J: TRBJ2-2
V: TRBV5-4
D: NA
DNA: TGTGCCAGCAGCAGAGGCGGTCCACAAGTTGGCGGGGAGCTGTTTTTT
CDR3: CASSRGGPQVGGELFF

size: NA
J: TRBJ1-6
V: TRBV5-1
D: TRBD1
DNA: TGCGCCAGCAGCTCCCTAGGGACAGGGGATAATTCACCCCTCCACTTT
CDR3: CASSSLGTGDNSPLHF

size: NA
J: TRBJ2-3
V: TRBV9
D: NA
DNA: TGTGCCAGCAGCACGGACGGGATGGGAACAGATACGCAGTATTTT
CDR3: CASSTDGMGTDTQYF

size: NA
J: TRBJ2-2
V: TRBV19
D: TRBD2
DNA: TGTGCCAGTAGTACCCCCCGCGGGGGAGCCGGGGAGCTGTTTTTT
CDR3: CASSTPRGGAGELFF

size: NA
J: TRBJ1-2
V: TRBV5-6
D: NA
DNA: TGTGCCAGCAGGATGGGGTGGGGCACAGCCGGCGGCTACACCTTC
CDR3: CASRMGWGTAGGYTF

size: NA
J: TRBJ2-2
V: TRBV19
D: NA
DNA: TGTGCCAGTAGTATGGGGCAGACTCTCACCGGGGAGCTGTTTTTT
CDR3: CASSMGQTLTGELFF

size: NA
J: TRBJ2-7
V: TRBV6-5
D: NA
DNA: TGTGCCAGCAGTTACAGAAGGGAAGTGAGCGAGCAGTACTTC
CDR3: CASSYRREVSEQYF

size: NA
J: TRBJ1-1
V: TRBV10-3
D: NA
DNA: TGTGCCTCGGCGGGGCCTTTCACTGAAGCTTTCTTT
CDR3: CASAGPFTEAFF

size: NA
J: TRBJ1-6
V: TRBV5-6
D: NA
DNA: TGTGCCAGCAGCTTGAGACGTGATAATTCACCCCTCCACTTT
CDR3: CASSLRRDNSPLHF

size: NA
J: TRBJ1-1
V: TRBV6-5
D: TRBD1
DNA: TGTGCCAGCAGTTACCAGACAGGGCGCGGCACTGAAGCTTTCTTT
CDR3: CASSYQTGRGTEAFF

size: NA
J: TRBJ1-2
V: TRBV6-5
D: TRBD1
DNA: TGTGCCAGCAGTCGCGGACAGGGGGCGTATGGCTACACCTTC
CDR3: CASSRGQGAYGYTF

size: NA
J: TRBJ2-1
V: TRBV18
D: TRBD2
DNA: TGTGCCAGCTCACCCGGGACTAGCGGTTACAATGAGCAGTTCTTC
CDR3: CASSPGTSGYNEQFF

size: NA
J: TRBJ2-7
V: TRBV23-1
D: NA
DNA: TGCGCCAGCAGTCAAGGGGACACGTCCTACGAGCAGTACTTC
CDR3: CASSQGDTSYEQYF

size: NA
J: TRBJ2-5
V: TRBV18
D: NA
DNA: TGTGCCAGCTTACTTAACAGGGCTCAAGAGACCCAGTACTTC
CDR3: CASLLNRAQETQYF

size: NA
J: TRBJ1-5
V: TRBV7-2
D: NA
DNA: TGTGCCAGCAGCTCCCGAGAGGGCAATCAGCCCCAGCATTTT
CDR3: CASSSREGNQPQHF

size: few
J: TRBJ1-5
V: TRBV18
D: NA
DNA: TGTGCCAGCTCACCGGAGGGTTTTCAGCCCCAGCATTTT
CDR3: CASSPEGFQPQHF

size: NA
J: TRBJ1-2
V: TRBV9
D: NA
DNA: TGTGCCAGCAGCGTAGGAATATTGGGGTGGGGGCAATCTAACTATGGCTACACCTTC
CDR3: CASSVGILGWGQSNYGYTF

size: few
J: TRBJ1-1
V: TRBV5-1
D: NA
DNA: TGCGCCAGCAGCTTGGAATTGGGGGCCCGGGACTTCTTT
CDR3: CASSLELGARDFF

size: few
J: TRBJ1-4
V: TRBV29-1
D: TRBD1
DNA: TGCAGCGTTTTCCGACAGGGGGCTTACGAAAAACTGTTTTTT
CDR3: CSVFRQGAYEKLFF

size: NA
J: TRBJ1-2
V: TRBV15
D: NA
DNA: TGTGCCACCAGCAAGGGGAGGGAAGGTGGCTACACCTTC
CDR3: CATSKGREGGYTF

size: NA
J: TRBJ2-7
V: TRBV18
D: TRBD1
DNA: TGTGCCAGCTCACCGGAACAGGGGTCTCCCTACGAGCAGTACTTC
CDR3: CASSPEQGSPYEQYF

size: NA
J: TRBJ1-1
V: TRBV6-5
D: NA
DNA: TGTGCCAGCGGCAAGGCCGTGGGCACTGAAGCTTTCTTT
CDR3: CASGKAVGTEAFF

size: NA
J: TRBJ2-7
V: TRBV5-6
D: NA
DNA: TGTGCCAGCAGCCCAACCCCCACTGGATCCTACGAGCAGTACTTC
CDR3: CASSPTPTGSYEQYF

size: NA
J: TRBJ2-7
V: TRBV28
D: NA
DNA: TGTGCCAGCAAAGGAGGCGTGACCTACGAGCAGTACTTC
CDR3: CASKGGVTYEQYF

size: NA
J: TRBJ2-5
V: TRBV2
D: TRBD1
DNA: TGTGCCAGCAGTGAATTGACAGGGGGCGAGACCCAGTACTTC
CDR3: CASSELTGGETQYF

size: once
J: TRBJ2-7
V: TRBV5-6
D: TRBD1
DNA: TGTGCCAGCAGCCCAGGGACAGGGGGCAAAAGCTCCTACGAGCAGTACTTC
CDR3: CASSPGTGGKSSYEQYF

size: few
J: TRBJ1-2
V: TRBV7-2
D: NA
DNA: TGTGCCAGCAGCCTAGGGTCCTCTAACTATGGCTACACCTTC
CDR3: CASSLGSSNYGYTF

size: few
J: TRBJ2-3
V: TRBV12-5
D: NA
DNA: TGTGCTAGTGGTACCAGGATTACTCGCACAGATACGCAGTATTTT
CDR3: CASGTRITRTDTQYF

size: once
J: TRBJ1-2
V: TRBV28
D: NA
DNA: TGTGCCAGCAGTGGGGCCTCCGTGACTTCGCTCTATGGCTACACCTTC
CDR3: CASSGASVTSLYGYTF

size: NA
J: TRBJ2-5
V: TRBV7-2
D: NA
DNA: TGTGCCAGCAGCTACACAGAGACCCAGTACTTC
CDR3: CASSYTETQYF

size: NA
J: TRBJ2-7
V: TRBV19
D: NA
DNA: TGTGCCAGTAGTAATCAGGGTATCAACGAGCAGTACTTC
CDR3: CASSNQGINEQYF

size: NA
J: TRBJ1-1
V: TRBV7-9
D: NA
DNA: TGTGCCAGCAGCTTAGTCGCAGCCATGAACACTGAAGCTTTCTTT
CDR3: CASSLVAAMNTEAFF

size: NA
J: TRBJ2-5
V: TRBV7-2
D: NA
DNA: TGTGCCAGCAGCTTACTGTGGGGGGTCCAAGAGACCCAGTACTTC
CDR3: CASSLLWGVQETQYF

size: NA
J: TRBJ2-2
V: TRBV28
D: NA
DNA: TGTGCCAGCAGTGTAGAATACACCGGGGAGCTGTTTTTT
CDR3: CASSVEYTGELFF

size: NA
J: TRBJ2-1
V: TRBV12-2
D: NA
DNA: TGTGCAAGGACAGGAGGGAATGAGCAGTTCTTC
CDR3: CARTGGNEQFF

size: NA
J: TRBJ1-6
V: TRBV4-2
D: NA
DNA: TGTGCCAGCAGCCAAAGGAGGGACTCCTATAATTCACCCCTCCACTTT
CDR3: CASSQRRDSYNSPLHF

size: NA
J: TRBJ2-3
V: TRBV10-3
D: NA
DNA: TGTGCCATCAAGGAGCCCGACAGCACAGATACGCAGTATTTT
CDR3: CAIKEPDSTDTQYF

size: NA
J: TRBJ1-1
V: TRBV19
D: NA
DNA: TGTGCCACCCAATATGGGACGGCTGTGAAAGCTTTCTTT
CDR3: CATQYGTAVKAFF

size: NA
J: TRBJ2-7
V: TRBV11-2
D: NA
DNA: TGTGCCAGCAGCGCCAAGCTGGGGCTTCAACAAGGAACCTACGAGCAGTACTTC
CDR3: CASSAKLGLQQGTYEQYF

size: NA
J: TRBJ2-7
V: TRBV2
D: NA
DNA: TGTGCCGGAGGACAGATACCCTACGAGCAGTACTTC
CDR3: CAGGQIPYEQYF

size: NA
J: TRBJ1-2
V: TRBV5-1
D: NA
DNA: TGCGCCAGCAGCTTGGGGGCAGGAGTCTATGGCTACACCTTC
CDR3: CASSLGAGVYGYTF

size: NA
J: TRBJ2-2
V: TRBV2
D: NA
DNA: TGTGCCAGCAGTGAAGCTCCGGGCACCGGGGAGCTGTTTTTT
CDR3: CASSEAPGTGELFF

size: few
J: TRBJ1-1
V: TRBV2
D: TRBD1
DNA: TGTGCCAGCAGTCTACAGGGGAGCGCTGAAGCTTTCTTT
CDR3: CASSLQGSAEAFF

size: NA
J: TRBJ1-3
V: TRBV11-2
D: NA
DNA: TGTGCCAGCAGCTTAGATCCGGGTAGTGGAAACACCATATATTTT
CDR3: CASSLDPGSGNTIYF

size: NA
J: TRBJ2-7
V: TRBV29-1
D: TRBD1
DNA: TGCAGCGTTCATAAGGGGGCATACGAGCAGTACTTC
CDR3: CSVHKGAYEQYF

size: few
J: TRBJ1-1
V: TRBV2
D: NA
DNA: TGTGCCAGCTCCCTCCAAGGGGGGGGCGCAGGAACTGAAGCTTTCTTT
CDR3: CASSLQGGGAGTEAFF

size: NA
J: TRBJ1-5
V: TRBV30
D: TRBD1
DNA: TGTGCCTGGAGCCGGGACAGTAATCAGCCCCAGCATTTT
CDR3: CAWSRDSNQPQHF

size: NA
J: TRBJ2-5
V: TRBV27
D: NA
DNA: TGTGCCAGCCTGTTGCAGGGAGAGACCCAGTACTTC
CDR3: CASLLQGETQYF

size: few
J: TRBJ2-6
V: TRBV28
D: NA
DNA: TGTGCCAGCAAGATGGTGGAGTCCGGGGCCAACGTCCTGACTTTC
CDR3: CASKMVESGANVLTF

size: NA
J: TRBJ2-1
V: TRBV10-3
D: NA
DNA: TGTGCCATCAGTGAGTCGAGGGACATTATTAATGAGCAGTTCTTC
CDR3: CAISESRDIINEQFF

size: NA
J: TRBJ2-3
V: TRBV5-5
D: TRBD1
DNA: TGTGCCAGCAGCCGAACAGGGGAAAGCACAGATACGCAGTATTTT
CDR3: CASSRTGESTDTQYF

size: NA
J: TRBJ1-2
V: TRBV18
D: TRBD1
DNA: TGTGCCAGCTCACCGAGGACAGGGCTCGATAACTATGGCTACACCTTC
CDR3: CASSPRTGLDNYGYTF